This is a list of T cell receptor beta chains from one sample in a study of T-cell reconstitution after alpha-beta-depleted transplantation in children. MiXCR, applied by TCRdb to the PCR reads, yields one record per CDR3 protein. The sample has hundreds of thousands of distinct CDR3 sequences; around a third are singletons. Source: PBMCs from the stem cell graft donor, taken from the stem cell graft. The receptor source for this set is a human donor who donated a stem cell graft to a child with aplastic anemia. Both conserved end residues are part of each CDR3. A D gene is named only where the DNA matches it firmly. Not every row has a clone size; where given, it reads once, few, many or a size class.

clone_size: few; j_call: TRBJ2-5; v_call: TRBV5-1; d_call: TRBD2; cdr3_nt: TGCGCCAGCAGCTTGGCCTATTCTAGCGGGATTTACCAAGAGACCCAGTACTTC; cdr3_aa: CASSLAYSSGIYQETQYF
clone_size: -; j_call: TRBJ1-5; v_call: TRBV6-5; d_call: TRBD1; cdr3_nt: TGTGCCAGCACGGGACAGGGGACCGGGCCCCAGCATTTT; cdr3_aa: CASTGQGTGPQHF
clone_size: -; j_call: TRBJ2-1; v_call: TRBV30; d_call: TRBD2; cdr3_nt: TGTGCCTGGAGCGCCGACCGGACTAGCGGGAGCCCCAATGAGCAGTTCTTC; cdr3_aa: CAWSADRTSGSPNEQFF
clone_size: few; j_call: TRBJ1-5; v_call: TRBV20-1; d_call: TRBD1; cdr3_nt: TGCAGTGCTAGAGAAGGACAGGGCCTGGGACAGCCCCAGCATTTT; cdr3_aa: CSAREGQGLGQPQHF
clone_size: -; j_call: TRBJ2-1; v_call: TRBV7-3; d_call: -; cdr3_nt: TGTGCCAGCAGCCTCGATGGACAGCTTAACAATGAGCAGTTCTTC; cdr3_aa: CASSLDGQLNNEQFF
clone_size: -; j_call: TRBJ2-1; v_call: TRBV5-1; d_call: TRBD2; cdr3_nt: TGCGCCAGCAGCTTATTAGCGGGAGCGGGTTACAATGAGCAGTTCTTC; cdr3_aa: CASSLLAGAGYNEQFF
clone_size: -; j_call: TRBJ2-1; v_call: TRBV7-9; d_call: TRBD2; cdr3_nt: TGTGCCAGCAGCTATTCCGCGGGGGGGTGGTACAATGAGCAGTTCTTC; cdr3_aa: CASSYSAGGWYNEQFF
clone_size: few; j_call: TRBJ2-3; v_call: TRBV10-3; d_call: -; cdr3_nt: TGTGCCATCAGTGAAGGCAGCCCTAGCACAGATACGCAGTATTTT; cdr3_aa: CAISEGSPSTDTQYF
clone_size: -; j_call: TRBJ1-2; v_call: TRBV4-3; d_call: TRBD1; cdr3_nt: TGCGCCAGCAGCCATAGGACAGGGGTTACCTATGGCTACACCTTC; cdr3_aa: CASSHRTGVTYGYTF
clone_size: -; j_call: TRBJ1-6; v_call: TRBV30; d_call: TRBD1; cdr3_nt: TGTGCCTGGAGAGATACCACCGGTGGGACAGCCCTACGTTCACCCCTCCACTTT; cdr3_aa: CAWRDTTGGTALRSPLHF
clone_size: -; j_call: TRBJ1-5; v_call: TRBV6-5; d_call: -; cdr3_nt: TGTGCCAGCAGTTACTCGAATCCGGGGGCTCGAAGTCAGCCCCAGCATTTT; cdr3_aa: CASSYSNPGARSQPQHF
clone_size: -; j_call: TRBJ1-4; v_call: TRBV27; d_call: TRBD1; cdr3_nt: TGTGCCAGCAGTCTGACAGGGCTTAATGAAAAACTGTTTTTT; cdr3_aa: CASSLTGLNEKLFF
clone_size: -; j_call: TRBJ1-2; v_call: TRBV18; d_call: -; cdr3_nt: TGTGCCAGCTCACCACAGTCAGGGGACTATGGCTACACCTTC; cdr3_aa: CASSPQSGDYGYTF
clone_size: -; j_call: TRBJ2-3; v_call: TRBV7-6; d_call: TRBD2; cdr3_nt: TGTGCCAGCAGCCTAGCGGGAGCCCCAATGGATACGCAGTATTTT; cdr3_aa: CASSLAGAPMDTQYF
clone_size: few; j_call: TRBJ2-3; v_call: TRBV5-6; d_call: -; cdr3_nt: TGTGCCAGCAGCTTGGGGGTTTTTCCAGATACGCAGTATTTT; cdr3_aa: CASSLGVFPDTQYF
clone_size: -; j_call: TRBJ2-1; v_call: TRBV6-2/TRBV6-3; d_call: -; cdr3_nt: TGTGCCAGCAGTTACGGCGGAGGAGGCCCTTACAATGAGCAGTTCTTC; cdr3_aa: CASSYGGGGPYNEQFF
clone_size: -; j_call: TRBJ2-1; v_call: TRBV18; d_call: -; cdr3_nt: TGTGCCAGCTCACCGTCGGTCAGGGGCTTCTACAATGAGCAGTTCTTC; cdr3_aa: CASSPSVRGFYNEQFF
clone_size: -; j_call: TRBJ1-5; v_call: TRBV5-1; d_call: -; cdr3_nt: TGCGCCAGCAGCCCGGTCGGAGACAGATATAGCAATCAGCCCCAGCATTTT; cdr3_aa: CASSPVGDRYSNQPQHF
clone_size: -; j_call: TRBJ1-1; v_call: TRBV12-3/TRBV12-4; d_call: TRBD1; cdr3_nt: TGTGCCAGCAGGATCCGGACAGGGACGACTGAAGCTTTCTTT; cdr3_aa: CASRIRTGTTEAFF
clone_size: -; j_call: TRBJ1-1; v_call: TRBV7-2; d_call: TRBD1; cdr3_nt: TGTGCCAGCAGCACAGGACAGGGGGGGAGAACTGAAGCTTTCTTT; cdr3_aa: CASSTGQGGRTEAFF
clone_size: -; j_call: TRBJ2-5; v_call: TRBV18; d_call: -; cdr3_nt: TGTGCCAGCTCAACGGACGGGGAAGAGACCCAGTACTTC; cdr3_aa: CASSTDGEETQYF
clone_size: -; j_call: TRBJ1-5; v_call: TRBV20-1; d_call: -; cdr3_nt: TGCTGTGCTAGAGATCCCCGGCAGGGCCGGAGCAATCAGCCCCAGCATTTT; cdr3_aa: CCARDPRQGRSNQPQHF
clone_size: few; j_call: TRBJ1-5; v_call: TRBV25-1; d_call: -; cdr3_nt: TGTGCCAGCAGTGACACGGGACGGCTGGAGCCCCAGCATTTT; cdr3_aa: CASSDTGRLEPQHF
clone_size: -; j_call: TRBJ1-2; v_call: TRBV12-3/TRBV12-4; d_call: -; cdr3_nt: TGTGCCAGCAGGGGCTCCGGGCCCAACCCGGGGGGCTACACCTTC; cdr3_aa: CASRGSGPNPGGYTF
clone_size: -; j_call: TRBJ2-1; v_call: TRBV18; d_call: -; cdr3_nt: TGTGCCAGCTCACAATTTACGGGAGTGTCCTACAATGAGCAGTTCTTC; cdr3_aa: CASSQFTGVSYNEQFF
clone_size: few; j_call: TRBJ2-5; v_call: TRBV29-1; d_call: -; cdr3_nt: TGCAGCGTTGACAGGCAGCTTAAGGAGACCCAGTACTTC; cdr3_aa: CSVDRQLKETQYF
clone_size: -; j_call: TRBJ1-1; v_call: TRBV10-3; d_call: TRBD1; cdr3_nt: TGTGCCATCAGGCCGACAGGGTACACTGAAGCTTTCTTT; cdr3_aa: CAIRPTGYTEAFF
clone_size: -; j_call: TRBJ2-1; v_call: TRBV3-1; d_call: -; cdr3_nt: TGTGCCAGCAGCCCCGTCCGATTCGGGAGTGAGCAGTTCTTC; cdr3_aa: CASSPVRFGSEQFF
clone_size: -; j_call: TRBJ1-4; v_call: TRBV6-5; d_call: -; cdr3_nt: TGTGCCAGCAGTTACCTGGGGGGCCCTCGCGAAAAACTGTTTTTT; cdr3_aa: CASSYLGGPREKLFF
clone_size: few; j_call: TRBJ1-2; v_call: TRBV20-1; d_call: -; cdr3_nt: TGCAGTGCATCAGCTTCTCATGGCTACACCTTC; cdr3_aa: CSASASHGYTF
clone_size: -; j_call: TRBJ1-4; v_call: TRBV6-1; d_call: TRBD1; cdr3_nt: TGTGCCAGCAGCCGTGACAGGGCGGCTGAAAAACTGTTTTTT; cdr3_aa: CASSRDRAAEKLFF
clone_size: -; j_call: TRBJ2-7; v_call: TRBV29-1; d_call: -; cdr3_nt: TGCAGCTTCTCACACTCCTACGAGCAGTACTTC; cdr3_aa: CSFSHSYEQYF
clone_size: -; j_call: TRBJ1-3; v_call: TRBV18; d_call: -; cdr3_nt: TGTGCCAGCGCTCAGGAAGGGGGGCCTGGAAACACCATATATTTT; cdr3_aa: CASAQEGGPGNTIYF
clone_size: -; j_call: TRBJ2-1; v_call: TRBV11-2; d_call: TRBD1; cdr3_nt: TGTGCCAGCAGCTTACCGGGACAGGGGTCGTTCTTC; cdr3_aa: CASSLPGQGSFF
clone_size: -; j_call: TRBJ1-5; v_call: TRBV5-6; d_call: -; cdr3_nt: TGTGCCAGCAGCTTAGGGTCCGGGGGGGGCAATCAGCCCCAGCATTTT; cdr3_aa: CASSLGSGGGNQPQHF
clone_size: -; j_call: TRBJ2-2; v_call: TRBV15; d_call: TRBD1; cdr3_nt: TGTGCCACCAGCACGGGACAGGTTGCAACCGGGGAGCTGTTTTTT; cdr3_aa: CATSTGQVATGELFF
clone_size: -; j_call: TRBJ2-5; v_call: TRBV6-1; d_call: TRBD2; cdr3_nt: TGTGCCAGCAGCGGACTAGCGGGAACTCAAGAGACCCAGTACTTC; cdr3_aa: CASSGLAGTQETQYF
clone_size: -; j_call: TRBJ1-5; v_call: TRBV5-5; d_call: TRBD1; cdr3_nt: TGTGCCAGCAGCTTTCGGGGGACAGGGGTGCAGCCCCAGCATTTT; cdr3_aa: CASSFRGTGVQPQHF
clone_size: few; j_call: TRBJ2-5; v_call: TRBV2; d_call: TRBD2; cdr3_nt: TGTGCCAGCAGGGGGACTAGCGGTGAGACCCAGTACTTC; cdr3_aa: CASRGTSGETQYF
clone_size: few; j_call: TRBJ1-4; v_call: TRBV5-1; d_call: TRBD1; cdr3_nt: TGCGCCAGCAGAGGACAGGTGTCTGAAGAAAAACTGTTTTTT; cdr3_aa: CASRGQVSEEKLFF
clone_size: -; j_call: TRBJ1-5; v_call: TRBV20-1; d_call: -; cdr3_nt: TGCAGTGCTAGAGATGATAATCAGCCCCAGCATTTT; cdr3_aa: CSARDDNQPQHF
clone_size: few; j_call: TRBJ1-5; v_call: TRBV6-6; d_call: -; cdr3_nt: TGTGCCAGCAGTTACTCTAGTCAGCCCCAGCATTTT; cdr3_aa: CASSYSSQPQHF
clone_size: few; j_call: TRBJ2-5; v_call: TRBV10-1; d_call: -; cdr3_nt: TGCGCCAGCAGTGAAATGGGAAGCGACCAAGAGACCCAGTACTTC; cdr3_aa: CASSEMGSDQETQYF
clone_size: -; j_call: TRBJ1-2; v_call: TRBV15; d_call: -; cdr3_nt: TGTGCCACCAGCAGACCCCCCAGCGGCCTAGGGGGCTACACCTTC; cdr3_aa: CATSRPPSGLGGYTF
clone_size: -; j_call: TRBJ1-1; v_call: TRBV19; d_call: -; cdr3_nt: TGTGCCACCCTACAGGGGAACACTGAAGCTTTCTTT; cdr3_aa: CATLQGNTEAFF
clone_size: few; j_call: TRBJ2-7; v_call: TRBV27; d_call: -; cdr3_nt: TGTGCCAGCAGTTTCGCGGGGCCCTCCTACGAGCAGTACTTC; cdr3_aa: CASSFAGPSYEQYF